The 13 T cell receptor beta chains given below trace back to one sample, sequenced in a study of cytomegalovirus exposure and HLA in healthy donors. Repertoires were generated with immunoSEQ multiplex PCR, while TCRdb's copy carries only in-frame clones and drops some. The sample holds 200,000 to 250,000 clones; around 86% are singletons and the top ten take about 2%. The sequencing input was PBMCs. These receptor sequences come from a woman younger than 30 in good health and CMV-seropositive.

The chain links TRBV27 to TRBJ1-4, with no clear D. V was clipped by 8 bases and J by 5 bases, with 12 bases between them. The CDR3 extends over 13 amino acids. Germline V lookup: CDR1 MNHEY, CDR2 SMNVEV (reference sequence). As DNA, the CDR3 is TGTGCCAGCCGGGTCGACGTAAATGAAAAACTGTTTTTT. Amino acids: CASRVDVNEKLFF.

The rearrangement uses TRBV5-6 and TRBJ1-4; D not certain. CDR1 and CDR2 from the germline V gene are SGHDT and YYEEEE. The CDR3 runs to 17 residues. V shed 0 bases and J shed 1 base, with 13 bases lying between them. CDR3 region: CASSLVSNGQTNEKLFF. The DNA of the CDR3 is TGTGCCAGCAGCTTGGTCTCTAATGGGCAAACTAATGAAAAACTGTTTTTT.

The chain carries TRBV10-3 and TRBJ2-3, with 7 bases that match TRBD2. From germline, CDR1 is ENHRY and CDR2 SYGVKD. The CDR3 has 15 residues. The ends lost 0 bases at V and 0 bases at J; junction bases unmatched: 0. The CDR3 reads CAISESGLSTDTQYF. CDR3 DNA sequence: TGTGCCATCAGTGAGTCGGGACTAAGCACAGATACGCAGTATTTT.

The CDR3 region is CASSLLGAETQYF. CDR3 in DNA: TGTGCCAGCAGTTTATTAGGAGCGGAGACCCAGTACTTC. The V call is TRBV28, the J call TRBJ2-5; no firm D call. Germline CDR1 and CDR2: MDHEN and SYDVKM. The V end was cut by 1 base, the J end by 5 bases, with 8 bases between. The CDR3 sequence is 13 residues long.

This clone was observed a handful of times. The chain uses TRBV2 and TRBJ1-5, with D possibly matching TRBD1 (6 bases). CDR1 and CDR2 (germline): SNHLY, FYNNEI. CDR3 size: 12 residues. Trimming removed 9 bases at V and 5 bases at J, with 11 bases between. For the CDR3, the DNA is TGTGCCAGTGGGGAGGGGGATCAGCCCCAGCATTTT. It encodes CASGEGDQPQHF.

The rearrangement uses TRBV7-9 and TRBJ1-4; 7 positions match TRBD1. There are 12 residues in the CDR3. CDR1 is SEHNR, CDR2 FQNEAQ, per germline (reference sequence). The trim removed 4 bases at V and 8 bases at J, leaving 1 base unmatched. CDR3 protein: CASSSTGEKLFF. The CDR3 coding sequence is TGTGCCAGCAGCTCGACAGGGGAAAAACTGTTTTTT.

This rearrangement joins TRBV4-1 to TRBJ1-2; D is undetermined. CDR3 length: 16 amino acids. Germline V gene lookup returns CDR1 MGHRA and CDR2 YSYEKL. Trimming stripped 0 bases from V and 8 bases from J, with 19 bases between. Here the CDR3 DNA reads TGCGCCAGCAGCCAAGAGATGAAACAGCTTAAAGGCGGCTACACCTTC. Translated: CASSQEMKQLKGGYTF.

The chain employs TRBV7-9 and TRBJ2-7, with a weak D call TRBD1 (5 bases). The CDR3 covers 15 residues. Between the trimmed V and J ends, which lost 1 base and 6 bases, there was a span of 16 bases. CDR1 and CDR2 (germline): SEHNR, FQNEAQ (reference sequence). CDR3 sequence reads: CASSLGDRRGGEQYF. CDR3 DNA sequence: TGTGCCAGCAGCTTAGGAGACAGAAGGGGTGGCGAGCAGTACTTC.

The chain has TRBV14 and TRBJ1-5; D call uncertain. Trimming took 3 bases from V and 4 from J, leaving 7 bases between them. The length of the CDR3 is 13 residues. The germline V gene has CDR1 SGHDN and CDR2 FVKESK. In DNA form, the CDR3 reads TGTGCCAGCAGCCACAGTCCAAATCAGCCCCAGCATTTT. Its translation is CASSHSPNQPQHF.

This chain links TRBV7-3 with TRBJ2-1, with TRBD2 matching 11 bases. The CDR3 length is 15 residues. J lost 4 bases, V lost 5 bases, and 4 bases had no gene match. Germline V gives CDR1 SGHTA, CDR2 FQGTGA. CDR3 amino acids: CASSPTSGSYNEQFF. Written as DNA, the CDR3 is TGTGCCAGCAGCCCTACTAGCGGGAGTTACAATGAGCAGTTCTTC.

CDR3: CASSGRTGPVTSGRGDEQYF. The DNA of the CDR3 is TGCGCCAGCAGCGGGAGAACGGGACCGGTGACTAGCGGGAGGGGGGACGAGCAGTACTTC. The V gene is TRBV5-1, the J gene TRBJ2-7, with 14 bases aligning to TRBD2. The CDR3 contains 20 residues. Per the germline V gene, CDR1 is SGHRS and CDR2 is YFSETQ. V was pared by 4 bases and J by 5 bases, with 20 bases of the junction left unmatched.

This clone has just one count. The V gene is TRBV4-1, the J gene TRBJ2-1; weak D call: TRBD2 (6 bases). The CDR3 loop spans 16 amino acids. Per germline, CDR1 MGHRA and CDR2 YSYEKL. V gave up 0 bases and J gave up 3 bases, with 12 bases separating them. The CDR3 bases are TGCGCCAGCAGCCAAGATCCGCAGGGAGGCTACAATGAGCAGTTCTTC. Translating gives CASSQDPQGGYNEQFF.

The rearrangement links TRBV7-3 to TRBJ1-1; 10 bases align to TRBD1. V lost 5 bases to trimming and J lost 7 bases; unmatched junction nucleotides: 13. CDR3 size: 16 residues. Germline loops: CDR1 SGHTA, CDR2 FQGTGA. The DNA of the CDR3 is TGTGCCAGCAGCCTTATCCGGGACAGGGGTATGAGTGAAGCTTTCTTT. Translating it yields CASSLIRDRGMSEAFF.